Below, one TCR beta chain is given with its context. The data stem from a study of blood T cell repertoires in COVID-19. The CDR3 covers 16 residues. Germline CDR1 MDHEN, CDR2 SYDVKM. Trimming removed 7 bases from V and 7 bases from J; junction bases left unmatched: 15. The protocol was immunoSEQ multiplex PCR, while the TCRdb copy is restricted to in-frame clones and leaves out a portion. Of about half a million clones detected, 70% to 90% appear once; the ten largest clones hold 3% to 3.5%. The clonotype was recovered from a human donor in a cohort sampled during active COVID-19. Sequencing was done on a sample of peripheral blood. This chain uses TRBV28 with TRBJ2-2; 7 bases match TRBD2. DNA for the CDR3: TGTGCCAGCATCGGTCGGGAGGCTCGAACTTACGGGGAGCTGTTTTTT. Its translation is CASIGREARTYGELFF.